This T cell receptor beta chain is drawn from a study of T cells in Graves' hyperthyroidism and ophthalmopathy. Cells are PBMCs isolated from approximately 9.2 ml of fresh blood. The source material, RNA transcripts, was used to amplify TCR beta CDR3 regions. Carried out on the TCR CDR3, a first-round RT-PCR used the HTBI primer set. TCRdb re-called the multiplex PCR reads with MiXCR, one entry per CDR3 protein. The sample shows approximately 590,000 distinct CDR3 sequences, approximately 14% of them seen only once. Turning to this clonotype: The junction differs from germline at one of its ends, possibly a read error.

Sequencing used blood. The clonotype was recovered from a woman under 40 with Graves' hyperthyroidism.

CDR3 loop: CASSQALVISYNEQFF. For the CDR3, the DNA is TGTGCCAGCAGCCAAGCTCTGGTAATTTCCTACAATGAGCAGTTCTTC. This chain links TRBV4-1 with TRBJ2-1; D unresolved. From germline, CDR1 is MGHRA and CDR2 YSYEKL. This CDR3 is 16 amino acids long.